The 29 T cell receptor beta chains listed next were all sequenced from one sample in a study of shared clonotypes between healthy human individuals. Profiled with immunoSEQ multiplex PCR; TCRdb holds only in-frame clones, not every one. The sample yields roughly 2.5 million clones, over 85% seen once. The specimen sequenced was naive CD4+ T cells sorted from blood. Subset denoted: CD45RA+ positively selected. Receptors were obtained from a man between 18 and 35 years old in good health.

The chain employs TRBV19 and TRBJ2-2; D not resolved. Per the germline V gene, CDR1 is LNHDA and CDR2 is SQIVND (reference sequence). The CDR3 is 14 residues long. Trimming stripped 6 bases from V and 4 bases from J, with 12 bases between. CDR3 loop: CASRTTRSTGELFF. CDR3 sequence (DNA): TGTGCCAGTAGAACGACCCGTAGCACCGGGGAGCTGTTTTTT.

The chain carries TRBV7-9 and TRBJ2-5; a possible D gene is TRBD1 (5 bases). Germline V gene data show CDR1 as SEHNR and CDR2 as FQNEAQ (reference sequence). With 8 bases removed from V and 1 base from J, the gap between germline ends came to 14 bases. CDR3 length equals 14 residues. DNA of the CDR3: TGTGCCAGCCCGGCAGGGCCTATCCAAGAGACCCAGTACTTC. It specifies CASPAGPIQETQYF.

The V gene is TRBV2, the J gene TRBJ2-1, with TRBD2 matching 9 bases. The CDR3 runs 14 residues. The germline CDR1 and CDR2 sequences are SNHLY and FYNNEI. With 6 bases clipped from V and 4 bases from J, the junction kept 4 bases outside the gene matches. In DNA, the CDR3 is TGTGCCAGCAGAGGGCGGGAGGGATACAATGAGCAGTTCTTC. Its translation is CASRGREGYNEQFF.

As to this clone: The same CDR3 can be traced to other DNA sequences in this sample. DNA for the CDR3: TGCGCCAGCAGTGTAGCGGGCGGCTCCTACAATGAGCAGTTCTTC. As protein: CASSVAGGSYNEQFF. The chain joins TRBV5-1 to TRBJ2-1; 7 nucleotides agree with TRBD2. The trim removed 5 bases at V and 0 bases at J, leaving 5 bases unmatched. CDR1 SGHRS and CDR2 YFSETQ come from the germline V gene. CDR3 length equals 15 residues.

In regard to this clone: The sample has other DNA sequences that encode this CDR3 too. The J gene is TRBJ1-1, the V gene TRBV5-4; D uncertain. Germline V gives CDR1 SGHNT, CDR2 YYREEE (reference sequence). The CDR3 length is 15 residues. V lost 0 bases, J lost 1 base, and 10 bases lay in between. The CDR3 loop reads CASSLVGQTNTEAFF. In nucleotides, the CDR3 is TGTGCCAGCAGCTTGGTAGGGCAGACGAACACTGAAGCTTTCTTT.

The chain couples TRBV7-8 to TRBJ2-7; D is unclear. Trimming took off 7 bases at V and 7 bases at J, with 20 bases between the two ends. Germline-derived CDR1 and CDR2 are SGHVS and FQNEAQ. The CDR3 is 14 amino acids. The CDR3 loop is CASNYFASQREQYF. The DNA of the CDR3 is TGTGCCAGCAACTATTTCGCCTCCCAAAGAGAGCAGTACTTC.

V usage is TRBV5-1 and J usage is TRBJ2-3; 11 bases map to TRBD2. The junction had 4 bases not matched to a gene; V was cut back by 0 bases and J by 4 bases. This CDR3 has 16 residues. Germline V lookup: CDR1 SGHRS, CDR2 YFSETQ. CDR3 amino acids: CASSLDTSGSPDTQYF. As DNA, the CDR3 is TGCGCCAGCAGCTTGGATACTAGCGGGAGCCCAGATACGCAGTATTTT.

This rearrangement joins TRBV6-5 to TRBJ1-2; possible D gene TRBD1, 6 bases. Trimming stripped 0 bases from V and 3 bases from J, with 11 bases between. The V gene's germline CDR1 is MNHEY and CDR2 SVGAGI. The CDR3 is 15 residues long. The CDR3 is CASSYSRTADYGYTF. CDR3 sequence (DNA): TGTGCCAGCAGTTACTCGCGGACAGCCGACTATGGCTACACCTTC.

The gene calls are TRBV19 and TRBJ2-6; no clear D. Trimming stripped 5 bases from V and 0 bases from J, with 11 bases between. CDR1 is LNHDA and CDR2 is SQIVND in the germline V gene (reference sequence). CDR3 length: 16 amino acids. CDR3 coding DNA: TGTGCCAGTAGTCCCAGCTGGTTCTCTGGGGCCAACGTCCTGACTTTC. Translating it yields CASSPSWFSGANVLTF.

With respect to this clone: Distinct nucleotide sequences in the sample also encode this CDR3. The chain has TRBV6-5 and TRBJ2-7, with D unclear. The CDR3 spans 13 residues. The V gene lost 3 bases and the J gene lost 2 bases, with 8 bases spanning the gap. The V gene's germline CDR1 is MNHEY and CDR2 SVGAGI. DNA for the CDR3: TGTGCCAGCAGTTATGGTGGGCCCTACGAGCAGTACTTC. It is translated as CASSYGGPYEQYF.

The chain links TRBV18 to TRBJ2-5; D not resolved. V was pared by 2 bases and J by 0 bases, with 10 bases between. The CDR3 spans 15 residues. Germline V lookup: CDR1 KGHSH, CDR2 LQKENI. In nucleotides, the CDR3 is TGTGCCAGCTCACCAAACAGACTGTACCAAGAGACCCAGTACTTC. Translated, it gives CASSPNRLYQETQYF.

The chain couples TRBV2 to TRBJ1-6; tentative D call: TRBD1 (5 bases). CDR1 and CDR2 (germline): SNHLY, FYNNEI. CDR3 size: 13 residues. V lost 4 bases and J 9 bases, leaving 10 bases between the germline ends. As DNA, the CDR3 is TGTGCCAGCAGTGTCAGGGAGCCTTCACCCCTCCACTTT. Translation: CASSVREPSPLHF.

This rearrangement joins TRBV19 to TRBJ2-5; D possibly corresponds to TRBD2 (5 bases). This CDR3 is built from 15 residues. V shed 3 bases and J shed 3 bases, with 14 bases lying between them. From germline, CDR1 is LNHDA and CDR2 SQIVND (reference sequence). The CDR3: CASSMRRVAEETQYF. CDR3 coding DNA: TGTGCCAGTAGTATGAGGCGGGTGGCGGAAGAGACCCAGTACTTC.

This chain connects TRBV2 to TRBJ1-1; D is possibly TRBD1 (6 bases). The germline V gene has CDR1 SNHLY and CDR2 FYNNEI. CDR3 length: 13 residues. The CDR3 spells CETGQDMRTEAFF. For the CDR3, the DNA is TGTGAGACGGGACAAGATATGAGGACTGAAGCTTTCTTT.

The gene calls are TRBV6-1 and TRBJ1-5, with 8 nucleotides matching TRBD1. Germline assignment: CDR1 MNHNS and CDR2 SASEGT. This CDR3 is built from 15 residues. J was trimmed by 2 bases and V by 5 bases; bases with no gene match: 5. CDR3 sequence (DNA): TGTGCCAGCAGTAGGGACAGGATAGGCAATCAGCCCCAGCATTTT. It codes for CASSRDRIGNQPQHF.

The chain recombines TRBV19 with TRBJ2-3; possibly TRBD2 for D (7 bases). The CDR3 has 19 residues. Germline assignment: CDR1 LNHDA and CDR2 SQIVND (reference sequence). The germline V and J ends were trimmed by 10 bases and 5 bases, with 34 bases remaining between them. The CDR3 nucleotides read TGTGCCACCAGGGCGGGAAGCCTCGTTGGTGGGGGGGCCGAAGATACGCAGTATTTT. This encodes CATRAGSLVGGGAEDTQYF.

The chain carries TRBV5-4 and TRBJ1-5; no clear D. Germline V lookup: CDR1 SGHNT, CDR2 YYREEE (reference sequence). The CDR3 length is 14 residues. V was shortened by 1 base and J by 2 bases, with 7 bases between the two germline ends. The DNA for the CDR3 is TGTGCCAGCAGCTTGTCTGGGGGCAATCAGCCCCAGCATTTT. Its translation: CASSLSGGNQPQHF.

This clone has a single count. The gene calls are TRBV6-1 and TRBJ2-1; D perhaps matches TRBD2 (7 bases). CDR1 MNHNS and CDR2 SASEGT come from the germline V gene. The CDR3 contains 15 residues. Trimming removed 6 bases at V and 6 bases at J, with 18 bases between. The CDR3, as DNA: TGTGCCAGCAGCCTAGGGGGGGGCGCTGGCAATGAGCAGTTCTTC. It specifies CASSLGGGAGNEQFF.

The V and J genes are TRBV6-5 and TRBJ2-4; the match to TRBD1 covers 7 bases. V shed 6 bases, J shed 9 bases, and the junction held 11 bases outside the gene matches. CDR3 length equals 14 residues. The germline V gene encodes CDR1 MNHEY and CDR2 SVGAGI. The DNA of the CDR3 is TGTGCCAGCAGCCCCGTGACAGGGATGGTCATTCAGTACTTC. Encoded protein: CASSPVTGMVIQYF.

A word on this clone: The sample has other DNA sequences that encode this CDR3 too. The chain has TRBV30 and TRBJ2-5; D gene unclear. The V end lost 0 bases, the J end lost 2 bases, and 4 bases lay between the germline ends. CDR3 length: 12 amino acids. CDR1 GTSNPN and CDR2 SVGIG come from the germline V gene (reference sequence). CDR3 coding DNA: TGTGCCTGGAGTGTGGCGCAAGAGACCCAGTACTTC. It specifies CAWSVAQETQYF.

This sequence joins TRBV5-6 and TRBJ2-1; perhaps TRBD1 as D (6 bases). The CDR3 consists of 17 residues. The ends were cut back, 1 base at V and 4 bases at J, with 18 bases in the middle. Germline-derived CDR1 and CDR2 are SGHDT and YYEEEE. CDR3 DNA: TGTGCCAGCAGCTTGTTCTCGCCTGGACAGCCTTACAATGAGCAGTTCTTC. Residues: CASSLFSPGQPYNEQFF.

The gene calls are TRBV28 and TRBJ1-4, with 9 bases identical to TRBD1. Per the germline V gene, CDR1 is MDHEN and CDR2 is SYDVKM. With V trimmed by 7 bases and J by 7 bases, 7 bases remained unmatched. This CDR3 contains 14 residues. The DNA of the CDR3 is TGTGCCAGCAACAAACAGGGGGCTGGTGAAAAACTGTTTTTT. Translating it yields CASNKQGAGEKLFF.

The chain couples TRBV29-1 to TRBJ1-3; D is unclear. The CDR3 totals 13 residues. Germline CDR1 is SQVTM and CDR2 is ANQGSEA. Trimming took 4 bases from V and 10 from J, leaving 17 bases between them. CDR3 coding DNA: TGCAGCGTTGGCAACCGGGCCCAACAGACCATATATTTT. It codes for CSVGNRAQQTIYF.

A remark on this clone: Other DNA sequences in the sample encode the same CDR3. The gene calls are TRBV6-6 and TRBJ2-7, with a weak D call TRBD1 (6 bases). Trimming removed 5 bases from V and 4 bases from J, with 9 bases in between. The CDR3 has 12 amino acids. In germline, CDR1 is MNHNY, CDR2 SVGAGI (reference sequence). CDR3 nucleotide sequence: TGTGCCAGCAGTCCAGGGGCTTACGAGCAGTACTTC. Amino acid sequence: CASSPGAYEQYF.

This chain uses TRBV4-2 with TRBJ2-7; 9 bases align to TRBD2. CDR1 is LGHNA, CDR2 YNFKEQ, per germline. The CDR3 length is 16 residues. V lost 4 bases to trimming and J lost 2 bases; unmatched junction nucleotides: 9. The DNA of the CDR3 is TGTGCCAGCAGCCGAGCCCCGACTAGCGGAACCTACGAGCAGTACTTC. This sequence encodes CASSRAPTSGTYEQYF.

This clone was counted a single time. CDR3 region: CASSLARLTSGRAGYEQYF. CDR3 bases: TGTGCCAGCAGCTTAGCGCGCCTTACTAGCGGGAGGGCCGGCTACGAGCAGTACTTC. The chain combines TRBV7-2 with TRBJ2-7; 13 bases align to TRBD2. Germline V CDR1 and CDR2: SGHTA, FQGNSA. V shed 0 bases, J shed 3 bases, and the junction held 11 bases outside the gene matches. This CDR3 has 19 amino acids.

J is TRBJ2-3 and V is TRBV5-4; 13 bases are a match to TRBD2. This CDR3 is 16 amino acids long. J gave up 5 bases and V 4 bases, and 7 bases lay outside the gene matches. Germline CDR1 reads SGHNT; CDR2 reads YYREEE (reference sequence). CDR3 protein: CASSPWTSGGIDTQYF. For the CDR3, the DNA is TGTGCCAGCAGCCCTTGGACTAGCGGGGGAATAGATACGCAGTATTTT.

The chain carries TRBV9 and TRBJ2-5, with D tentatively TRBD1 (5 bases). V lost 0 bases and J lost 5, with 11 bases in between. Germline values: CDR1 SGDLS, CDR2 YYNGEE. CDR3 length: 14 amino acids. CDR3: CASSVEGRMETQYF. The CDR3 DNA reads TGTGCCAGCAGCGTAGAGGGGCGGATGGAGACCCAGTACTTC. Together with reference TRBV9 and TRBJ2-5, the CDR3 gives the full variable domain: DSGVTQTPKHLITATGQRVTLRCSPRSGDLSVYWYQQSLDQGLQFLIQYYNGEERAKGNILERFSAQQFPDLHSELNLSSLELGDSALYFCASSVEGRMETQYFGPGTRLLVL.

CDR3 loop: CASSLGPIRSGANVLTF. CDR3 bases: TGTGCCAGCAGCTTAGGACCGATACGCTCTGGGGCCAACGTCCTGACTTTC. The chain combines TRBV7-2 with TRBJ2-6, with D hard to call. The CDR3 has 17 amino acids. V was pared by 1 base and J by 0 bases, with 10 bases between. Germline loops: CDR1 SGHTA, CDR2 FQGNSA.